This TCR beta chain was sequenced for a study of T cell responses to AZD1222 COVID-19 vaccine. Per germline, CDR1 KGHSH and CDR2 LQKENI. J lost 1 base, V lost 6 bases, and 9 bases had no gene match. This CDR3 is built from 15 residues. Using immunoSEQ multiplex PCR, the repertoire was profiled, and TCRdb retains in-frame clones only, with some absent. Of over 150,000 clones listed, 85% to 90% are singletons. This TCR derives from an adult in good health. The chain has TRBV18 and TRBJ2-7; 7 nucleotides match TRBD1. This material consisted of peripheral blood, taken on day 0 of AZD1222 vaccination. The CDR3 spells CASSLDRAGSYEQYF. CDR3 nucleotides: TGTGCCAGCTCCTTAGACAGGGCCGGTTCCTACGAGCAGTACTTC. Combining the CDR3 with reference TRBV18 and TRBJ2-7 gives the whole variable domain NAGVMQNPRHLVRRRGQEARLRCSPMKGHSHVYWYRQLPEEGLKFMVYLQKENIIDESGMPKERFSAEFPKEGPSILRIQQVVRGDSAAYFCASSLDRAGSYEQYFGPGTRLTVT.